This TCR beta chain was retrieved from a study of early T cells in non-severe SARS-CoV-2 infection (dated by TCRdb to about 2021). Some background on the complete study: TCR sequencing used bulk RNA from unsorted whole blood, so alpha and beta chains could not be paired.

Here is what the overall study found, with its caveats: Matching against VDJdb was skewed toward anti-spike CD8 responses, likely underestimated virus-specific expansions, and missed private and CD4 specificities.

The CDR3 spans 14 residues, from the cysteine through the phenylalanine. The entry retains the CDR3 DNA only, 42 bases that are in frame from base 1. CDR1 and CDR2, looked up from the germline V gene, are SNHLY and FYNNEI. V is cut back by 7 bases and J by 4 bases, with 9 bases in the junction unmatched. The study was a case-control design nested within a healthcare worker cohort in London, UK, with weekly nasopharyngeal swab PCR tests and blood sampling. Between 23 and 31 March 2020, the week of the UK lockdown, healthcare workers were enrolled and then followed up weekly for as long as 16 weeks. The protocol used for the library was 5' RACE. The instrument given in TCRdb is NextSeq 500. In the TCR library protocol, unique molecular identifiers were attached to individual cDNA molecules to correct for PCR bias and sequencing error. Both TCR alpha and beta chains were sequenced, and tight co-correlation was observed between alpha and beta sequence abundances in each sample. In the authors' own workflow: Decombinator V4 was used to perform V gene, J gene and CDR3 annotation of TCR sequences. Expanded TCRs were defined as changing significantly between any two time points under a Poisson model with p below 0.0001. TCR abundances were normalised to the total number of TCRs sequenced per sample and expressed as counts per million. MAIT TCRs were defined by TRAV1-2 paired with TRAJ12, TRAJ20 or TRAJ33, and iNKT TCRs by TRAV10 paired with TRAJ18. VDJdb, accessed 1 November 2021, was searched for CMV, EBV and SARS-CoV-2 annotated TCRs, excluding TCRs annotated for multiple antigens. TCRdb passed the public sequencing reads through fastp at Q25 and MiXCR, retaining productive beta sequences. One record per CDR3 amino acid sequence lists the most common genes and DNA. In this record, the V and J calls reflect TCRdb's handling and not the investigators' own analysis. The sample table shows fewer than 85,000 distinct CDR3 sequences, and 15% to 20% are seen once. The top ten constitute less than 3.5% of the sample.

This clonotype was found a few times. Its target antigen remains unknown. Base qualities were left out, and no much larger clone turns up one base away. This TCR came from an adult who was a healthcare worker with PCR-confirmed SARS-CoV-2 infection or an uninfected control (not recorded which). Here the chain combines TRBV2 and TRBJ1-1, with TRBD1 identical over 7 junction bases. Sample: whole blood. CDR3 loop: CASKSLGQSTEAFF. The DNA sequence reads TGTGCCAGCAAATCATTGGGACAGAGCACTGAAGCTTTCTTT.